This T cell receptor beta chain was identified in a study of blood T cell repertoires in COVID-19. Across the study: Nucleic acid was either cDNA or gDNA, and it came from T cells, B-cell-depleted T cells, or PBMCs.

Sequencing used immunoSEQ multiplex PCR; TCRdb keeps in-frame clones, though not all of them. The sample carries roughly 120,000 clones, approximately 80% recorded once. CDR1 and CDR2 (germline): MDHEN, SYDVKM. V dropped 6 bases and J dropped 4; count of bases not matched to a gene: 6. CDR3 size: 15 residues. The specimen was peripheral blood. The chain joins TRBV28 to TRBJ1-5, with 10 nucleotides matching TRBD1. The clonotype originates from a man in his 70s with acute or convalescent COVID-19. CDR3: CASSTDRGRNQPQHF. In nucleotides, the CDR3 is TGTGCCAGCAGCACAGACAGGGGGCGGAATCAGCCCCAGCATTTT.